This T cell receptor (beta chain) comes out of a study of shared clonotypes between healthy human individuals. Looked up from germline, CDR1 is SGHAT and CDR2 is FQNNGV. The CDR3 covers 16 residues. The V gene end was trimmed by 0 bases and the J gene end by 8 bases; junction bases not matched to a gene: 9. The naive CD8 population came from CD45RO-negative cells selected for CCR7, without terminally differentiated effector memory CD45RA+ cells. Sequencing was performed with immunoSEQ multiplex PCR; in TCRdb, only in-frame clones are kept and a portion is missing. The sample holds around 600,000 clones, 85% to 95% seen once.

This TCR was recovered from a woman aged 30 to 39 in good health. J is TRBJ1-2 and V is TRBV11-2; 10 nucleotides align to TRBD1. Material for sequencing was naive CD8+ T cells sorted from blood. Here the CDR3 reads CASSLEPGTGEGGYTF. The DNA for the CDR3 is TGTGCCAGCAGCTTAGAGCCCGGGACAGGGGAAGGCGGCTACACCTTC.